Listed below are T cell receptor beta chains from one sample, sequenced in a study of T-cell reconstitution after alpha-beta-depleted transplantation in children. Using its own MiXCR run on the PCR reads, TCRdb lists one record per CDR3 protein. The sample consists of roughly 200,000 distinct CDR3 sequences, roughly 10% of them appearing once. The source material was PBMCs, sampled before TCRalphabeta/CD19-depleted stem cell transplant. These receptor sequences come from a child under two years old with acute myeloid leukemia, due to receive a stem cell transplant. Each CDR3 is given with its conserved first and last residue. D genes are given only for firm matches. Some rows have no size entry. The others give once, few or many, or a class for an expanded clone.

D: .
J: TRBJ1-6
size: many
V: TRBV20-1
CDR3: CSANSSYNSPLHF
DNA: TGCAGTGCTAACAGCTCCTATAATTCACCCCTCCACTTT

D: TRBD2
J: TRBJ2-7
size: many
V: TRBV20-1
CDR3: CSARVGLAGEYEQYF
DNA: TGCAGTGCTAGAGTAGGACTAGCGGGAGAATACGAGCAGTACTTC

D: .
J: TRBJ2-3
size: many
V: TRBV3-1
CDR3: CASSLVTAGDTQYF
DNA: TGTGCCAGCAGCCTTGTAACGGCGGGAGATACGCAGTATTTT

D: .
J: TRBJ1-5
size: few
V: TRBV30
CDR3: CAWSVAPDTGNQPQHF
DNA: TGTGCCTGGAGTGTGGCTCCGGACACTGGTAATCAGCCCCAGCATTTT

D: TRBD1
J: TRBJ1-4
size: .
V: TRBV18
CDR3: CASSPPSGGGEKLFF
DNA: TGTGCCAGCTCACCACCGTCAGGGGGAGGTGAAAAACTGTTTTTT

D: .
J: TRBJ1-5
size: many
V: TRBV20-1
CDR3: CSALGQGNQPQHF
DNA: TGCAGTGCCCTAGGCCAGGGCAATCAGCCCCAGCATTTT

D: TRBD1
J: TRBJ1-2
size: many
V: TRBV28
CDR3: CASSGQGGYGYTF
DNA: TGTGCCAGCAGTGGACAGGGAGGGTATGGCTACACCTTC

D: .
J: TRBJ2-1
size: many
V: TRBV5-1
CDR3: CASSLMAGNYNEQFF
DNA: TGCGCCAGCAGCTTAATGGCGGGGAATTACAATGAGCAGTTCTTC

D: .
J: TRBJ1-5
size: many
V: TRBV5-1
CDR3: CASSELGYSNQPQHF
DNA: TGCGCCAGCAGCGAACTCGGTTATAGCAATCAGCCCCAGCATTTT

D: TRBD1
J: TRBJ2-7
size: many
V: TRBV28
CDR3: CASSLRTGGIYYEQYF
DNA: TGTGCCAGCAGTTTGAGGACAGGAGGAATATACTACGAGCAGTACTTC

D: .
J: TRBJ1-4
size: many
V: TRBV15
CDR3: CATSRVSREELFF
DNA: TGTGCCACCAGCAGGGTCTCGAGGGAAGAACTGTTTTTT

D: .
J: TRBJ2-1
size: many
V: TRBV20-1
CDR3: CSATSGDYNEQFF
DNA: TGCAGTGCTACCAGCGGAGACTACAATGAGCAGTTCTTC

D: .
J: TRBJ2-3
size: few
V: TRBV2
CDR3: CASSESVVSLTDTQYF
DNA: TGTGCCAGCAGCGAATCTGTAGTTTCACTCACAGATACGCAGTATTTT

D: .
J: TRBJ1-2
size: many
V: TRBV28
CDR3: CASSLPGGPYGYTF
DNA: TGTGCCAGCAGTTTACCGGGGGGCCCTTATGGCTACACCTTC

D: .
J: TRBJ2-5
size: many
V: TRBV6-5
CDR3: CASSYSTTETQYF
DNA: TGTGCCAGCAGTTACTCGACAACGGAGACCCAGTACTTC

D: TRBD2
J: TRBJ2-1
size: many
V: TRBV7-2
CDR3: CASSLGRRLAGIPYNEQFF
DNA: TGTGCCAGCAGCTTAGGGCGGCGACTAGCGGGAATCCCCTACAATGAGCAGTTCTTC

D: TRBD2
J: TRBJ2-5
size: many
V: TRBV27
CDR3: CASSLAGDGKTQYF
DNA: TGTGCCAGCAGTTTAGCGGGAGACGGGAAGACCCAGTACTTC

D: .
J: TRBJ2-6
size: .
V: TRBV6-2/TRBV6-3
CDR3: CASSYQGSGANVLTF
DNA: TGTGCCAGCAGTTACCAGGGATCTGGGGCCAACGTCCTGACTTTC

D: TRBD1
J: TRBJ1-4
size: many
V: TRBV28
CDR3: CASSSEGADRGEKLFF
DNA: TGTGCCAGCAGTTCAGAGGGAGCGGACAGGGGGGAAAAACTGTTTTTT

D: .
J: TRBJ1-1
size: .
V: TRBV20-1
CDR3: CSASSPRVSTEAFF
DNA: TGCAGTGCTAGTAGTCCCAGGGTGAGCACTGAAGCTTTCTTT

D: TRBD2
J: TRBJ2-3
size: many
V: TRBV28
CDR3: CASSLGGLAGVGTQYF
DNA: TGTGCCAGCAGTCTAGGGGGACTAGCGGGAGTTGGTACGCAGTATTTT

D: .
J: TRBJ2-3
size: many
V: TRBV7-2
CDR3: CASSAGLRTDTQYF
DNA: TGTGCCAGCAGCGCGGGCCTTAGAACAGATACGCAGTATTTT

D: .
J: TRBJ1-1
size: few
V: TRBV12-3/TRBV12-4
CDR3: CASSPIRGVNTEAFF
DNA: TGTGCCAGCAGTCCCATACGGGGCGTGAACACTGAAGCTTTCTTT

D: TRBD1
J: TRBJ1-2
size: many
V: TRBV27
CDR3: CASSPTGGYTF
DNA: TGTGCCAGCAGTCCGACAGGGGGCTACACCTTC

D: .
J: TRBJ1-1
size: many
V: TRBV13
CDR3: CASSPHGGGNTEAFF
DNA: TGTGCCAGCAGCCCCCATGGTGGGGGGAACACTGAAGCTTTCTTT

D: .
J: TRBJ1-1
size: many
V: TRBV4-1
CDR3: CASSQELLVEAFF
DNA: TGCGCCAGCAGCCAAGAACTTTTGGTTGAAGCTTTCTTT

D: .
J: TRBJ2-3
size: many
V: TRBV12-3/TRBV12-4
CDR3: CASAQYKGTDTQYF
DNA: TGTGCCAGCGCCCAATACAAGGGCACAGATACGCAGTATTTT

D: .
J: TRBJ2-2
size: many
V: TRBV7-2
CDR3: CASTKNPENTGELFF
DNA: TGTGCCAGCACTAAAAACCCTGAGAACACCGGGGAGCTGTTTTTT

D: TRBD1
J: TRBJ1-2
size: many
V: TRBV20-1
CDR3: CSAHNRGVYGYTF
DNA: TGCAGTGCCCACAACAGGGGAGTCTATGGCTACACCTTC

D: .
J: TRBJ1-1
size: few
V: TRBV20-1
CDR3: CSNRFRGSYTEAFF
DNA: TGCAGTAACCGCTTTAGGGGGTCGTACACTGAAGCTTTCTTT

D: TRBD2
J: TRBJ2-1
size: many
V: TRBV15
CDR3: CATDSSSGGSYNEQFF
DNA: TGTGCCACCGACTCCAGTAGCGGGGGGTCCTACAATGAGCAGTTCTTC

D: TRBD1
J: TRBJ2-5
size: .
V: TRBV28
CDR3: CATDQKGQGLTQYF
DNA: TGTGCCACCGATCAAAAGGGACAGGGATTAACCCAGTACTTC

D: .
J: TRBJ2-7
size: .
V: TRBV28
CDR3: CASSFFAGRYEQYF
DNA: TGTGCCAGCAGTTTCTTTGCGGGGCGATACGAGCAGTACTTC

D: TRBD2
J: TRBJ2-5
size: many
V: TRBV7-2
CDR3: CASSFAGDQTQYF
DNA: TGTGCCAGCAGCTTTGCGGGAGATCAGACCCAGTACTTC

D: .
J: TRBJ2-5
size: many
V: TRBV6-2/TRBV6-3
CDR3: CASRDNQETQYF
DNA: TGTGCCAGTAGGGACAACCAAGAGACCCAGTACTTC

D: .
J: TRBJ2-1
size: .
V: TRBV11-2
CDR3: CASSSTVGSFLRNEQFF
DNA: TGTGCCAGCAGCTCAACCGTGGGGAGTTTTCTACGCAATGAGCAGTTCTTC

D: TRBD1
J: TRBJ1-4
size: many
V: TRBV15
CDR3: CATSRTGENEKLFF
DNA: TGTGCCACCAGCAGGACAGGGGAAAATGAAAAACTGTTTTTT

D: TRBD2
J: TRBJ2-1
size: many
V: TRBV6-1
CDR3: CATSGLAEHNEQFF
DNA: TGTGCCACCTCGGGACTAGCGGAACACAATGAGCAGTTCTTC

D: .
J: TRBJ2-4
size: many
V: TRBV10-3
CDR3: CAISDDRNGNIQYF
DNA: TGTGCCATCAGTGATGATCGAAACGGGAACATTCAGTACTTC

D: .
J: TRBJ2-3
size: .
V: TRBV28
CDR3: CASSLPTYTQYF
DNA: TGTGCCAGCAGTTTACCGACTTATACGCAGTATTTT